Described below is a single T cell receptor (beta chain) sequence and its context. Its antigen has not been determined. Per-base qualities were not stored, and no clone one base away is much larger. Using the deep immunoSEQ assay, multiplex PCR amplified TCR CDR3 regions from genomic DNA. For each cell subset, the extracted genomic DNA was distributed evenly across all wells of several immunoSEQ 96-well plates, and each plate served as one replicate. Each replicate PCR for sorted subsets received approximately 200 ng genomic DNA, equal to about 30,000 T cell genomes. Purified libraries were measured with a Qubit 3.0 fluorometer, size-checked on a Bioanalyzer 2100, and measured again with the KAPA Library Quantification kit. Every immunoSEQ 96-well plate was sequenced on a separate single-read 150-cycle Illumina NextSeq 550 flow cell. The authors' analysis ran thus. The immunoSEQ output contained only junctional sequences without quality scores, so filtering could not match that applied to full-length reads. Sequences were annotated with PyIR, a Python wrapper for IgBLAST v1.9, using IMGT germline references to assign V/J genes and CDR3. Reads with weak V/J assignments (E-value above 1e-6), missing CDR3, stop codons, out-of-frame junctions, or ambiguous translated residues were removed. V3J clonotypes were defined by identical inferred V gene, J gene, and CDR3 amino acid sequence. To compute the percentage overlap between repertoires, the number of shared unique clonotypes was divided by the size of the smaller repertoire. RTK rarefaction, the Chao1 estimator, and Recon v2.1 estimates of unobserved clonotypes were used to assess repertoire richness. Generation probabilities for all TCRbeta clonotypes obtained by the gDNA method from a handful of donors were computed using OLGA. TCRdb provides this immuneACCESS table in a form limited to in-frame rearrangements. Some clones are lacking; in checked studies, under half of them reflect an unresolved V gene, and why the rest are absent is not known. V and J calls and clone size are those listed in that table; D and trimming were worked out from the DNA. The sample profile shows around 1.5 million clones; around 98% of them were found once. The top ten clonotypes cover 0.45% of the sample.

Taken from cysteine to phenylalanine, the CDR3 has 15 residues. The entry retains the CDR3 DNA only, 45 bases that are in frame from base 1. At the junction V is shortened by 4 bases and J by 5 bases, with 15 bases in between. The germline V gene yields SGHRS for CDR1 and YFSETQ for CDR2. The sample originates from a study of shared clonotypes between healthy human individuals (dated by TCRdb to the early 2020s). Regarding the research as a whole: A couple of women and three men aged 18 to 49 years were included in the cohort. To estimate repertoire size and how much clonotypes are shared between individuals, the study performed deep sequencing of blood TCR repertoires from five healthy adults. For each donor, CD4 naive and CD4 memory were each run on three plates, CD8 naive on two plates, and CD8 memory on one plate. Libraries were prepared and TCR repertoires were sequenced by different laboratories using diverse techniques, in order to increase sequencing depth and limit assay-specific biases. Each donor's leukapheresis produced roughly between about 0.8 and 10 billion PBMCs. Overall study results and their limits: Estimated clonotype richness was generally larger for naive than for memory subsets. Only blood was sampled, and tissue TCR repertoires likely differ from those in blood. The small number of donors limited the genetic and exposure-history diversity represented. Pairwise subsampling indicated that sequencing depth was expected to affect the degree of clonotype sharing among donors. Clonotypes shared by all four sorted-subset donors showed higher generation probabilities than non-shared clonotypes. Across several donors, roughly 5% of naive CD4, roughly 3.4% of naive CD8, 2.3% of memory CD4, and under 0.45% of memory CD8 clonotypes were shared. Rarefaction of sorted-subset datasets indicated incomplete sequencing despite the large sequencing depth.

The donors were healthy, HIV-negative adults who had no recently reported acute infections or vaccinations. Only Caucasian adults living in Nashville, Tennessee, USA were represented among the donors. CD4+ T cells were enriched by magnetic negative selection, after which naive cells were positively selected on CD45RA and the negative fraction was taken as the memory subset. Blood was obtained by leukapheresis, after which PBMCs were separated by Ficoll-Histopaque density gradient centrifugation and cryopreserved in liquid nitrogen vapor phase. Analytical flow cytometry was used to check the purity and quantity of every magnetically sorted T cell population. Genomic DNA was isolated from each sorted fraction and quantified by UV absorbance on a Nanodrop 2000c.

Sequencing used naive CD4+ T cells sorted from blood. This specimen's cell subset or site label, per the study, means: CD45RA+ positively selected. Recombination linked TRBV5-1 to TRBJ2-2, with a tentative D gene TRBD1 over 6 matching bases. The receptor was isolated from a young man in good health. The nucleotides read TGCGCCAGCAGCCGGGGACACATCTCTACCGGGGAGCTGTTTTTT. Its protein reads: CASSRGHISTGELFF.